The T cell receptor beta chain described here comes from a study of cytomegalovirus exposure and HLA in healthy donors. This PCR relied on a set of 60 Vbeta primers and 13 Jbeta primers. Libraries were prepared by immunoSEQ multiplex PCR; TCRdb keeps only in-frame clonotypes and omits some of them. The sample has 100,000 to 150,000 clones, 70% to 85% seen once. The study, taken as a whole, reports: In a later analysis, TCR beta V- and J-gene trimming showed a link to a missense DCLRE1C variant. One later analysis reportedly identified an Asian-associated ancestry cluster that showed fewer N-insertions than the roughly 620-donor mean. The study recorded about 160 TCR beta chains that were cytomegalovirus-associated.

To note about this clone: What it recognizes is unknown.

Germline lookup yields CDR1 SQVTM and CDR2 ANQGSEA. V lost 6 bases, J lost 2 bases, and 19 bases lay in between. This CDR3 has 15 amino acids. The clonotype originates from a man over 45 in good health and CMV-seronegative. The rearrangement links TRBV29-1 to TRBJ1-2, with D maybe TRBD1 (5 bases). Sequencing used PBMCs. CDR3: CSVLKGQGRNYGYTF. The CDR3 DNA reads as TGCAGCGTCTTAAAAGGGCAGGGAAGGAACTATGGCTACACCTTC.